This T cell receptor beta chain appears in the sequencing data of a study of vaccination and CD4 T cells after COVID-19. Study at large: Researchers treated cells with overlapping spike peptides taken from SARS-CoV-2, HCoV-NL63, HCoV-OC43 and HCoV-229E.

Sample treatment: roughly 11-day PBMC culture with coronavirus spike peptide pools or control peptides (ViraFEST assay). Peptide-pool expansion of antigen-specific T cells preceded TCR sequencing in ViraFEST. Oncomine TCR Beta short-read sequencing was applied to DNA from cultured CD4+ T cells. TCRdb reprocessed the PCR reads via MiXCR and lists one record per CDR3 protein. Of fewer than 15,000 distinct CDR3 sequences in the sample, roughly 60% were seen once. V lost 4 bases and J 5 bases, leaving 11 bases between the germline ends. The CDR3 is made up of 14 amino acids. Germline loops: CDR1 MNHEY, CDR2 SVGEGT. Note on this clonotype: Its antigen is currently unknown.

This receptor was obtained from a human donor with COVID-19. Here the sequenced sample was cultured CD4+ T cells from blood, taken after SARS-CoV-2 vaccination. V is TRBV6-2 or TRBV6-3 and J is TRBJ2-2; D uncertain. In DNA, the CDR3 is TGTGCCAGCAGTTCGGCCCTGAAAACCGGGGAGCTGTTTTTT. Its translation is CASSSALKTGELFF.